The T cell receptor beta chain under discussion was sequenced for a study of CD8 T cells in ankylosing spondylitis. Broader study findings: Among TCR beta sequences, a motif of roughly 8 highly homologous variants appeared characteristic of ankylosing spondylitis blood. From matched ankylosing spondylitis synovial fluid, disease-linked clones were reportedly recovered at significantly enriched levels. Disease-linked clones bore a CD8+ phenotype and were relatively rare in peripheral blood. Some motif variants were previously reported in reactive arthritis synovial fluid and blood.

Construction of TCR beta libraries was performed using quantitative 5'-RACE with molecular barcodes. Via MiXCR, TCRdb re-called the 5' RACE reads, giving one row per CDR3 protein. The sample lists 250,000 to 350,000 distinct CDR3 sequences, approximately 8.2% occurring once. In the case of this clonotype: Antigen specificity is unknown.

V was shortened by 5 bases and J by 0 bases, with 17 bases between the two germline ends. Germline V lookup: CDR1 DFQATT, CDR2 SNEGSKA (reference sequence). The CDR3 contains 15 residues. The V and J genes are TRBV20-1 and TRBJ2-7; D is possibly TRBD2 (5 bases). The sample comprised blood, either unsorted or a sorted T cell fraction (not recorded which). The source is a male donor with ankylosing spondylitis. CDR3: CSAVFLRGNSYEQYF. The CDR3 DNA reads as TGCAGTGCTGTATTCCTGAGAGGGAACTCCTACGAGCAGTACTTC.